This TCR beta chain was retrieved from a study of early T cells in non-severe SARS-CoV-2 infection. Only a few counts were recorded for this clonotype. The CDR3 has 15 residues. The V gene lost 5 bases and the J gene lost 5 bases, with 16 bases spanning the gap. Looked up from germline, CDR1 is SGHTA and CDR2 is FQGTGA. Individual cDNA molecules each received unique molecular identifiers attached to them. TCRdb processed the 5' RACE reads anew with MiXCR; each CDR3 protein has one entry. The sample includes about 64,000 distinct CDR3 sequences, over 4.5% of them seen just once. The chain employs TRBV7-3 and TRBJ2-1; TRBD1 or TRBD2 may be the D gene (5 bases each). The TCR comes from an adult who was a healthcare worker with PCR-confirmed SARS-CoV-2 infection or an uninfected control (not recorded which). The sequencing input was whole blood. The CDR3 here is CASSPGRSWDNEQFF. CDR3 nucleotides: TGTGCCAGCAGCCCGGGACGTAGTTGGGACAATGAGCAGTTCTTC.